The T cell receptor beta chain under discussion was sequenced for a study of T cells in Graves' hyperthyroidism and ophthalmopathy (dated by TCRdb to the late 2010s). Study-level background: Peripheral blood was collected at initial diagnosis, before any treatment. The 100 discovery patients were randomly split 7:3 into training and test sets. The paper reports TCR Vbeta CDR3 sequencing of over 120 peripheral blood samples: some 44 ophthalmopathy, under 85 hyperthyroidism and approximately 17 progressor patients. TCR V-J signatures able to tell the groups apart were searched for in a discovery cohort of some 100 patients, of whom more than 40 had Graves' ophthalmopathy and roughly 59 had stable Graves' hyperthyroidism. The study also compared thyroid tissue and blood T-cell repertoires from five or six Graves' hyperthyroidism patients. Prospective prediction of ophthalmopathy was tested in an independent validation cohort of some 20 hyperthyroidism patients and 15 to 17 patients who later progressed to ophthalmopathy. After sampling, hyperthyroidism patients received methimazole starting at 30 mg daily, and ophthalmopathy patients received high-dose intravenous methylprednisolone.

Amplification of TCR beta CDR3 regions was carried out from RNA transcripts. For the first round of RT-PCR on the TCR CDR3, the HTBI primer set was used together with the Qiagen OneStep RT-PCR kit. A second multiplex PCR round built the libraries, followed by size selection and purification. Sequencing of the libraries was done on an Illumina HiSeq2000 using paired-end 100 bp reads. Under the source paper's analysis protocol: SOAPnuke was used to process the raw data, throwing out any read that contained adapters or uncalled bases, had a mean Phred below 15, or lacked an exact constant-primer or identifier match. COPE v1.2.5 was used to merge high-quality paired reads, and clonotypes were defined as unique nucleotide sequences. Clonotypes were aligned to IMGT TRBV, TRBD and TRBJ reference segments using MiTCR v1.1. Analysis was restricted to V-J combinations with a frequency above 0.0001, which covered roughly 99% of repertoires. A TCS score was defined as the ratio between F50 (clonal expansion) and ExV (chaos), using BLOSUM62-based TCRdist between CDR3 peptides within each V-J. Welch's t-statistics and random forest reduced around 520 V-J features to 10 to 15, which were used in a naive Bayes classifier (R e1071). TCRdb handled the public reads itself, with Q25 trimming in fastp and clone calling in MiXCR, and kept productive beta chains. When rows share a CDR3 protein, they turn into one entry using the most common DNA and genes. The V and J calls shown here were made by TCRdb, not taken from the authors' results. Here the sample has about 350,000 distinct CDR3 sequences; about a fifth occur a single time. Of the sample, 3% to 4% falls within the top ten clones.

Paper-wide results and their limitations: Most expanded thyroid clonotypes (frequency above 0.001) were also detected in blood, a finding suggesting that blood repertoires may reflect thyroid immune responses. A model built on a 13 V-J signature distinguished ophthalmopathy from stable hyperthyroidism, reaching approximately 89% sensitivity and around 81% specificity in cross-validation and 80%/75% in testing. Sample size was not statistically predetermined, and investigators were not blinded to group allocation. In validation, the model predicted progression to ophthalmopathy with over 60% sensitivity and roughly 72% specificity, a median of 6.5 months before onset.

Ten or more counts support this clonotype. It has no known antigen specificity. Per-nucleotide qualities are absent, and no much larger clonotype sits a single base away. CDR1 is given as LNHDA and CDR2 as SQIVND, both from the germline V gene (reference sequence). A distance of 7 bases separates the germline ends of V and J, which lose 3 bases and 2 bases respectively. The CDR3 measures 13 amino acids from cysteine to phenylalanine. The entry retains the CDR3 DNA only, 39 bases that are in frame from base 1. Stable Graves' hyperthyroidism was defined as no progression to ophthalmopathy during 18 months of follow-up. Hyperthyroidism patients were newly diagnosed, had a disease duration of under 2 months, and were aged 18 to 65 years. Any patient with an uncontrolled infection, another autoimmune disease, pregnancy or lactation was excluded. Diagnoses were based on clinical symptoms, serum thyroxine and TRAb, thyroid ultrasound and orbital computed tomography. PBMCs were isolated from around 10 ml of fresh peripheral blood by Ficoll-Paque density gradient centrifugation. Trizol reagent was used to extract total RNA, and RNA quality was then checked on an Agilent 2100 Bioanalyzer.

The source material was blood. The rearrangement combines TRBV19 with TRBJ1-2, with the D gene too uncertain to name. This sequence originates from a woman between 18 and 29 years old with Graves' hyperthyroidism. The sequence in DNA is TGTGCCAGTAGTATGGCCAAGAACTATGGCTACACCTTC. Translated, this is CASSMAKNYGYTF.